The 16 T cell receptor beta chains below come from one sample, sequenced in a study of siplizumab effects on memory and regulatory T cells. Using immunoSEQ multiplex PCR, the repertoire was profiled, and TCRdb retains in-frame clones only, with some absent. The sample holds 100,000 or so clones, about 91% seen once. Sample: CD4+ T cells sorted from blood. These receptors all stem from a human donor in good health. Some clones in this sample may be carry-over from other donors' samples.

This clone was recorded a few times. V usage is TRBV25-1 and J usage is TRBJ1-3; D gene unclear. Germline V gene sequence: CDR1 MGHDK, CDR2 SYGVNS. The V end lost 5 bases, the J end lost 4 bases, and 12 bases lay between the germline ends. The CDR3 spans 14 residues. The chain's CDR3 is CASSQGIRGNTIYF. The CDR3 DNA follows: TGTGCCAGCAGTCAAGGGATAAGGGGAAACACCATATATTTT.

V and J are TRBV1 and TRBJ2-5; the D call of TRBD2 is as the table states it, not checked on the DNA. TRBV1 is marked as a pseudogene. The CDR3 extends over 16 amino acids. DNA for the CDR3: TGCACCAGCAGCCCCGGGACTAGCGGTTACCAAGAGACCCAGTACTTC. Amino acid sequence: CTSSPGTSGYQETQYF.

The CDR3 coding sequence is TGTGCCAGCAGCGCGGTAGTCGGGGGCAATCAGCCCCAGCATTTT. As protein: CASSAVVGGNQPQHF. This sequence joins TRBV28 and TRBJ1-5, with no clear D. The CDR3 sequence is 15 residues long. Germline V CDR1 and CDR2: MDHEN, SYDVKM. V was pared by 6 bases and J by 2 bases, with 14 bases between.

The chain carries TRBV2 and TRBJ2-1, with 13 bases that match TRBD2. CDR3 size: 17 residues. V was clipped by 4 bases and J by 1 base; unmatched bases: 4. Looked up from germline, CDR1 is SNHLY and CDR2 is FYNNEI. CDR3 sequence reads: CASSGGLAGRSYNEQFF. In nucleotides, the CDR3 is TGTGCCAGCAGTGGGGGACTAGCGGGACGGTCCTACAATGAGCAGTTCTTC.

The V and J genes are TRBV5-6 and TRBJ2-7; D may be TRBD1 or TRBD2 (5 bases each). The CDR3 runs to 13 residues. CDR1 and CDR2 (germline): SGHDT, YYEEEE. Trimming shortened V by 7 bases and J by 2 bases, and 13 bases separated the two germline ends. CDR3 protein: CASSGTAAYEQYF. CDR3 sequence (DNA): TGTGCCAGCTCCGGGACGGCAGCCTACGAGCAGTACTTC.

The CDR3 protein is CASSEVPGLAGETQYF. CDR3 bases: TGTGCCAGCAGTGAAGTTCCCGGACTAGCTGGAGAGACCCAGTACTTC. V is TRBV6-1 and J is TRBJ2-5, with 8 bases matching TRBD2. Germline lookup yields CDR1 MNHNS and CDR2 SASEGT. The J segment lost 4 bases and the V segment lost 1 base, leaving 8 bases of the junction unmatched. The CDR3 consists of 16 residues.

The chain combines TRBV28 with TRBJ2-7; 16 bases agree with TRBD2. Germline CDR1 and CDR2: MDHEN and SYDVKM. The ends lost 1 base at V and 6 bases at J; junction bases unmatched: 9. The CDR3 is 18 amino acids. The CDR3 coding sequence is TGTGCCAGCAGTTTATATCCGGGACTAGCGGGAGGGCCGATCGAGCAGTACTTC. Translated, it gives CASSLYPGLAGGPIEQYF.

The V gene is TRBV12-2, the J gene TRBJ2-7; no DNA check was done on the table's D call, TRBD2. TRBV12-2 is assigned pseudogene status. The CDR3 has 17 amino acids. CDR3 sequence: CASRLVSGTRGASEQYF. The CDR3, as DNA: TGTGCAAGTCGCTTAGTTTCCGGGACTAGGGGTGCTAGCGAGCAGTACTTC.

This sequence joins TRBV5-1 and TRBJ2-3, with 7 bases that match TRBD1. The CDR3 has 14 residues. Germline V gives CDR1 SGHRS, CDR2 YFSETQ. V trimming: 4 bases; J trimming: 5 bases; junction bases outside the gene matches: 7. DNA for the CDR3: TGCGCCAGCAGCCTAGACAGGGAAGGAGATACGCAGTATTTT. It specifies CASSLDREGDTQYF.

This chain joins TRBV10-3 and TRBJ2-3; 12 bases fit TRBD2. V lost 7 bases and J lost 5; bases outside the gene matches: 4. CDR3 length: 14 residues. Germline CDR1 reads ENHRY; CDR2 reads SYGVKD. The DNA for the CDR3 is TGTGCCATCAAACTAGCGGGAGGCGGAGATACGCAGTATTTT. It is translated as CAIKLAGGGDTQYF.

V and J are TRBV7-9 and TRBJ2-1; TRBD2 aligns across 7 bases. The J segment lost 7 bases and the V segment lost 5 bases, leaving 14 bases of the junction unmatched. The CDR3 has 16 amino acids. The germline V gene encodes CDR1 SEHNR and CDR2 FQNEAQ (reference sequence). Here the CDR3 reads CASSAWAGVRMNEQFF. The CDR3 DNA follows: TGTGCCAGCAGCGCCTGGGCGGGAGTTAGGATGAATGAGCAGTTCTTC.

V is TRBV10-3 and J is TRBJ2-4, with D perhaps matching TRBD2 (5 bases). The germline V and J ends were trimmed by 0 bases and 7 bases, with 10 bases remaining between them. Germline-derived CDR1 and CDR2 are ENHRY and SYGVKD. This CDR3 has 14 residues. The DNA for the CDR3 is TGTGCCATCAGTGAGTCTCGGGAATGGAACATTCAGTACTTC. Its translation: CAISESREWNIQYF.

This chain connects TRBV27 to TRBJ1-6, with no clear D. V was shortened by 5 bases and J by 3 bases, with 5 bases between the two germline ends. This CDR3 is built from 13 residues. The germline gives CDR1 MNHEY, CDR2 SMNVEV (reference sequence). CDR3 coding DNA: TGTGCCAGCAGTCTCCTCTATAATTCACCCCTCCACTTT. Translating gives CASSLLYNSPLHF.

This rearrangement joins TRBV9 to TRBJ2-5; 10 positions agree with TRBD2. The germline gives CDR1 SGDLS, CDR2 YYNGEE. V lost 4 bases and J lost 9; bases outside the gene matches: 6. The CDR3 contains 13 residues. This chain's CDR3 is CASSPQRGGAQYF. DNA of the CDR3: TGTGCCAGCAGCCCACAGCGGGGGGGGGCCCAGTACTTC.

V and J are TRBV7-9 and TRBJ2-7; D remains unclear. This CDR3 contains 12 residues. Trimming removed 5 bases at V and 0 bases at J, with 5 bases between. Germline-derived CDR1 and CDR2 are SEHNR and FQNEAQ (reference sequence). In DNA form, the CDR3 reads TGTGCCAGCAGCCCCTCCTCCTACGAGCAGTACTTC. It translates to CASSPSSYEQYF.

The rearrangement links TRBV10-1 to TRBJ1-4; D is undetermined. The germline CDR1 and CDR2 sequences are WNHNN and SYGVQD (reference sequence). Trimming cost V 10 bases and J 1 base, with 22 bases left between them. The CDR3 consists of 17 residues. The CDR3: CAINHTLKRVTNEKLFF. In DNA, the CDR3 is TGCGCCATCAACCACACTCTTAAGAGGGTAACTAATGAAAAACTGTTTTTT.